The next 17 T cell receptor beta chains were all read from a single sample in a study of shared clonotypes between healthy human individuals. Only CD45RO-negative cells positively selected for CCR7 counted as naive CD8 cells, so terminally differentiated effector memory CD45RA+ cells were excluded. Sequencing was performed with immunoSEQ multiplex PCR; in TCRdb, only in-frame clones are kept and a portion is missing. The sample yields nearly 2 million clones, about 95% seen once. Material for sequencing was naive CD8+ T cells sorted from blood. These receptor sequences come from a man in his late teens or twenties in good health.

The gene calls are TRBV4-3 and TRBJ2-7; 10 nucleotides match TRBD1. The CDR3 has 15 residues. The ends lost 3 bases at V and 2 bases at J; junction bases unmatched: 4. Germline V CDR1 and CDR2: LGHNA, YSLEER. CDR3 region: CASSHAGTGAYEQYF. Written as DNA, the CDR3 is TGCGCCAGCAGCCATGCCGGGACAGGGGCCTACGAGCAGTACTTC.

This rearrangement joins TRBV6-4 to TRBJ2-7; D may be TRBD2 (5 bases). With 2 bases removed from V and 0 bases from J, the gap between germline ends came to 11 bases. The CDR3 consists of 15 residues. Germline assignment: CDR1 MRHNA and CDR2 SNTAGT. CDR3 loop: CASSDHRGSSYEQYF. The CDR3 nucleotides read TGTGCCAGCAGTGACCATCGGGGTAGCTCCTACGAGCAGTACTTC.

This sequence joins TRBV5-6 and TRBJ2-1; TRBD1 aligns across 9 bases. This CDR3 has 17 amino acids. Trimming took 0 bases from V and 0 from J; bases not matched to a gene: 4. The germline CDR1 and CDR2 sequences are SGHDT and YYEEEE. The CDR3 protein is CASSLGGQGFSYNEQFF. The CDR3 DNA is TGTGCCAGCAGCTTGGGGGGACAGGGTTTCTCCTACAATGAGCAGTTCTTC.

Turning to this clone: Other DNA sequences in the sample encode the same CDR3. This chain connects TRBV27 to TRBJ2-7; 11 nucleotides match TRBD1. Germline V gene sequence: CDR1 MNHEY, CDR2 SMNVEV (reference sequence). The CDR3 loop spans 13 amino acids. Trimming at V came to 5 bases and at J to 6 bases, leaving 3 bases not matched to a gene. The CDR3 spells CASSLGQGAEQYF. The CDR3 nucleotides read TGTGCCAGCAGTCTCGGACAGGGGGCCGAGCAGTACTTC.

On this clone itself: Additional DNA sequences in this sample encode the identical CDR3. V usage is TRBV4-3 and J usage is TRBJ2-1; 8 bases are a match to TRBD2. Per the germline V gene, CDR1 is LGHNA and CDR2 is YSLEER. The CDR3 is 16 residues long. Trimming removed 0 bases from V and 3 bases from J; junction bases left unmatched: 4. In DNA, the CDR3 is TGCGCCAGCAGCCAAGATTGGGCGGGGGGCTACAATGAGCAGTTCTTC. As protein: CASSQDWAGGYNEQFF.

The chain carries TRBV28 and TRBJ2-1; 7 bases line up with TRBD1. CDR1 is MDHEN, CDR2 SYDVKM, per germline. J gave up 8 bases and V 4 bases, and 11 bases lay outside the gene matches. The CDR3 covers 15 residues. In DNA, the CDR3 is TGTGCCAGCAGTTCCCCGACAGGGTTTAACGATGAGCAGTTCTTC. Residues: CASSSPTGFNDEQFF. Full variable domain (remainder filled in from reference TRBV28 and TRBJ2-1): DVKVTQSSRYLVKRTGEKVFLECVQDMDHENMFWYRQDPGLGLRLIYFSYDVKMKEKGDIPEGYSVSREKKERFSLILESASTNQTSMYLCASSSPTGFNDEQFFGPGTRLTVL.

V is TRBV28 and J is TRBJ2-5, with D maybe TRBD1 (5 bases). V was trimmed by 9 bases and J by 4 bases, leaving 24 bases between them. The CDR3 is made up of 16 amino acids. CDR1 is MDHEN, CDR2 SYDVKM, per germline. Here the CDR3 reads CASSPLQGLDGETQYF. The CDR3 coding sequence is TGTGCCAGTTCGCCTCTCCAGGGATTGGACGGAGAGACCCAGTACTTC.

The chain carries TRBV7-6 and TRBJ1-2; maybe TRBD1 (5 bases). Trimming removed 1 base from V and 10 bases from J, with 19 bases in between. From germline, CDR1 is SGHVS and CDR2 FNYEAQ. CDR3 length equals 15 residues. DNA for the CDR3: TGTGCCAGCAGCTTAGGCCTCCGGGACGGTCAACTCTACACCTTC. This gives the protein CASSLGLRDGQLYTF.

This chain joins TRBV6-1 and TRBJ2-7; 9 bases fit TRBD2. Looked up from germline, CDR1 is MNHNS and CDR2 is SASEGT. J was trimmed by 1 base and V by 2 bases; bases with no gene match: 6. The CDR3 runs 16 residues. CDR3 coding DNA: TGTGCCAGCAGTGAATTGGCTAGCGGGGTGTCCTACGAGCAGTACTTC. This codes for CASSELASGVSYEQYF.

The CDR3 DNA follows: TGCGCCAGCAGCCAAGAGCGACAGGGGAACACTGAAGCTTTCTTT. As protein: CASSQERQGNTEAFF. The V and J genes are TRBV4-1 and TRBJ1-1; 7 bases map to TRBD1. The CDR3 has 15 residues. The V gene end was trimmed by 0 bases and the J gene end by 1 base; junction bases not matched to a gene: 2. The germline CDR1 and CDR2 sequences are MGHRA and YSYEKL.

Comment on this clone: This sample also contains other DNA sequences that code for the same CDR3. The CDR3, as DNA: TGTGCCTGGAGTGGAGCGGGCAGCACAGATACGCAGTATTTT. This codes for CAWSGAGSTDTQYF. The chain recombines TRBV30 with TRBJ2-3, with D perhaps TRBD2 (6 bases). The CDR3 has 14 residues. CDR1 and CDR2 (germline): GTSNPN, SVGIG (reference sequence). The V end was cut by 1 base, the J end by 0 bases, with 8 bases between. Full variable domain (missing parts from reference TRBV30 and TRBJ2-3): SQTIHQWPATLVQPVGSPLSLECTVEGTSNPNLYWYRQAAGRGLQLLFYSVGIGQISSEVPQNLSASRPQDRQFILSSKKLLLSDSGFYLCAWSGAGSTDTQYFGPGTRLTVL.

The chain has TRBV25-1 and TRBJ2-5, with D perhaps TRBD2 (5 bases). This CDR3 is built from 13 residues. The V gene lost 4 bases and the J gene lost 9 bases, with 15 bases spanning the gap. Germline V lookup: CDR1 MGHDK, CDR2 SYGVNS. In nucleotides, the CDR3 is TGTGCCAGCAGTGGGCCCCGGGAAATCGCCCAGTACTTC. This translates into CASSGPREIAQYF.

The rearrangement links TRBV5-4 to TRBJ2-5; D gene uncertain. Trimming took 2 bases from V and 0 from J, leaving 5 bases between them. The CDR3 is 13 residues long. CDR1 SGHNT and CDR2 YYREEE come from the germline V gene (reference sequence). CDR3 sequence reads: CASSFLNQETQYF. CDR3 coding DNA: TGTGCCAGCAGCTTTCTCAACCAAGAGACCCAGTACTTC.

This clone appeared a single time. V and J are TRBV6-6 and TRBJ1-5; D not resolved. This CDR3 has 14 amino acids. The germline V and J ends were trimmed by 1 base and 4 bases, with 8 bases remaining between them. Per germline, CDR1 MNHNY and CDR2 SVGAGI (reference sequence). The CDR3: CASSYLQENQPQHF. As DNA, the CDR3 is TGTGCCAGCAGTTACTTGCAGGAAAATCAGCCCCAGCATTTT.

The CDR3 spells CASSLGGPLEQYF. The CDR3 coding sequence is TGTGCCAGCAGTTTAGGGGGGCCGCTCGAGCAGTACTTC. J is TRBJ2-7 and V is TRBV28; D possibly uses TRBD1 or TRBD2 (6 bases each). Trimming took 2 bases from V and 6 from J, leaving 11 bases between them. CDR3 length: 13 amino acids. The germline gives CDR1 MDHEN, CDR2 SYDVKM.

This chain connects TRBV4-1 to TRBJ1-1; 9 nucleotides match TRBD1. V shed 3 bases and J 1 base; nucleotides not matched to a gene: 6. Germline V gives CDR1 MGHRA, CDR2 YSYEKL. The CDR3 is 16 residues long. The CDR3 DNA reads TGCGCCAGCAGCCACAACAGGGACAGGGCGAACACTGAAGCTTTCTTT. It translates to CASSHNRDRANTEAFF.

The CDR3 reads CASSFLAGGHNEQFF. The CDR3 DNA is TGTGCCAGCAGCTTTCTAGCGGGGGGACACAATGAGCAGTTCTTC. The rearrangement uses TRBV7-3 and TRBJ2-1; 11 bases map to TRBD2. Losses at the gene ends were 3 bases for V and 5 bases for J; bases not matched to a gene: 3. The CDR3 runs to 15 residues. Germline V lookup: CDR1 SGHTA, CDR2 FQGTGA.